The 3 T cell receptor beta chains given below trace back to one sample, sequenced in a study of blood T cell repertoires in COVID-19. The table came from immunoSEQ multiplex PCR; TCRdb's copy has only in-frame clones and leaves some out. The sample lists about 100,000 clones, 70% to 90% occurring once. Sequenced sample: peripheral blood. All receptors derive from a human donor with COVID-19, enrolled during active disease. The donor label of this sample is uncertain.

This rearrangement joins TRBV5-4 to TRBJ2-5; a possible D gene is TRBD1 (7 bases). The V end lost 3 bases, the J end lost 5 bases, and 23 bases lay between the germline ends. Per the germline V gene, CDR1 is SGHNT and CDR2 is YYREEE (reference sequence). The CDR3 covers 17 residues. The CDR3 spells CASSSHGGGGVEETQYF. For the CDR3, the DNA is TGTGCCAGCAGCTCACATGGAGGGGGCGGGGTGGAGGAGACCCAGTACTTC.

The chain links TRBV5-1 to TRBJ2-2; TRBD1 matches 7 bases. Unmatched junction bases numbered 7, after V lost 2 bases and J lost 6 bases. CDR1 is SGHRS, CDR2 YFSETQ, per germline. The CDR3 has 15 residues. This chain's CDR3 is CASSFSTGVAGELFF. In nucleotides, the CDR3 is TGCGCCAGCAGCTTTTCAACAGGGGTGGCCGGGGAGCTGTTTTTT. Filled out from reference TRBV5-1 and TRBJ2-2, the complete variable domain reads KAGVTQTPRYLIKTRGQQVTLSCSPISGHRSVSWYQQTPGQGLQFLFEYFSETQRNKGNFPGRFSGRQFSNSRSEMNVSTLELGDSALYLCASSFSTGVAGELFFGEGSRLTVL.

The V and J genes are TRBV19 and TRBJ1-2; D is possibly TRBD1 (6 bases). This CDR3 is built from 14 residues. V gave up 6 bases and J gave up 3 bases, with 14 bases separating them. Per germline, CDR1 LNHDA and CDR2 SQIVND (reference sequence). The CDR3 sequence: CASSNRQAYYGYTF. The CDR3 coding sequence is TGTGCCAGTAGCAATAGACAGGCCTACTATGGCTACACCTTC.